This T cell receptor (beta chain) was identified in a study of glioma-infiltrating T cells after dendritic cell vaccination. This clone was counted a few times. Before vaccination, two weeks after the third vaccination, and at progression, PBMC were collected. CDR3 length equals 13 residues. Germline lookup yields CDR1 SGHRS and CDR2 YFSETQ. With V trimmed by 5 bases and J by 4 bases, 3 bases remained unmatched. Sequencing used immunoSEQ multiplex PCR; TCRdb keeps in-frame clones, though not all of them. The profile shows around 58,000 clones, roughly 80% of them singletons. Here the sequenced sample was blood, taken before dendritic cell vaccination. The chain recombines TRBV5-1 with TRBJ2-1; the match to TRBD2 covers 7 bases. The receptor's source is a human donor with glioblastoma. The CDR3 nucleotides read TGCGCCAGCAGTGGGGGGGGGTACAATGAGCAGTTCTTC. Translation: CASSGGGYNEQFF.